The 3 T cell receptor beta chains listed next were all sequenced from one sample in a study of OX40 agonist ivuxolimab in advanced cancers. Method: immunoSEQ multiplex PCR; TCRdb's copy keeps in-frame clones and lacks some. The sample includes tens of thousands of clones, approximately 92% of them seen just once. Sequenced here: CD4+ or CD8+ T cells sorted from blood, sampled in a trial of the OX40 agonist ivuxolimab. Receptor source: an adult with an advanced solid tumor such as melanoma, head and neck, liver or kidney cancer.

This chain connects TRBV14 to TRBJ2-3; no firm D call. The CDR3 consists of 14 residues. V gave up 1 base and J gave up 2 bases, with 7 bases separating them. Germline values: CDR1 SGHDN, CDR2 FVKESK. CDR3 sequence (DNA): TGTGCCAGCAGCCAAGTGGGTACCACAGATACGCAGTATTTT. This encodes CASSQVGTTDTQYF.

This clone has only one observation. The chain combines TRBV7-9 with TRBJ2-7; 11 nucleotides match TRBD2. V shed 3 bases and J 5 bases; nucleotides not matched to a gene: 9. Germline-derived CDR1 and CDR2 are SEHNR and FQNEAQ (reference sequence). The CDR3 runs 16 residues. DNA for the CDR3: TGTGCCAGCAGCTTTCCACTAGCGGGGGTCGAGGACGAGCAGTACTTC. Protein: CASSFPLAGVEDEQYF.

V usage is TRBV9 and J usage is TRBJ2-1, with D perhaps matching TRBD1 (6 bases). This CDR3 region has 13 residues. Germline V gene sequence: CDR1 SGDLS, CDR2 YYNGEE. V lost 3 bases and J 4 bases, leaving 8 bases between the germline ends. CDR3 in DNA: TGTGCCAGCAGCGCGGGGACATACAATGAGCAGTTCTTC. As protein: CASSAGTYNEQFF.